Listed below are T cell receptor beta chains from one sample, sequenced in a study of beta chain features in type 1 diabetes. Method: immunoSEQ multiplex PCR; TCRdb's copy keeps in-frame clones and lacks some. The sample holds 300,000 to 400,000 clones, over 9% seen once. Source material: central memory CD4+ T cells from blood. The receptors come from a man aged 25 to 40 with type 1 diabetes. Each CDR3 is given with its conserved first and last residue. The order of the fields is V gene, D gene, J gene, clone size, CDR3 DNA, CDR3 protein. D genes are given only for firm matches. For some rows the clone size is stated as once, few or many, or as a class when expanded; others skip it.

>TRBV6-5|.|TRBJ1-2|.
TGTGCCAGCAGTTACTCGGCCAGCCACTATGGCTACACCTTC
CASSYSASHYGYTF
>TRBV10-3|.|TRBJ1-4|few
TGTGCCATCAGAGGACCTAATGAAAAACTGTTTTTT
CAIRGPNEKLFF
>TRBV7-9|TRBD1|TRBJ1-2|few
TGTGCCAGCAGCTTGTCCCGGGACAGACAGGGCTATGGCTACACCTTC
CASSLSRDRQGYGYTF
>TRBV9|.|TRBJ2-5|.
TGTGCCAGCAGCGCCGGCTATTCACAAGAGACCCAGTACTTC
CASSAGYSQETQYF
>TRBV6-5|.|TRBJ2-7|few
TGTGCCAGCAAGGTTGGGACCTACGAGCAGTACTTC
CASKVGTYEQYF
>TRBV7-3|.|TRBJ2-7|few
TGTGCCAGCAGCAGATACCGGGACTACGAGCAGTACTTC
CASSRYRDYEQYF
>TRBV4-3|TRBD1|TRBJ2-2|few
TGCGCCAGCAGCCGGGGACAGGGGGGGCCCGGGGAGCTGTTTTTT
CASSRGQGGPGELFF
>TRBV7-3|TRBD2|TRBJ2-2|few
TGTGCCAGCAGCTTAGGTCTAGCGGGAGTAGAGGAGCTGTTTTTT
CASSLGLAGVEELFF
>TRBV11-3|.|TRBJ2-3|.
TGTGCCAGCAGCAGAGGACACCTATCCATCACAGATACGCAGTATTTT
CASSRGHLSITDTQYF
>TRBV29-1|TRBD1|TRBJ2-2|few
TGCAGCGTTGAAGATGACAGGGGGCGAACCGGGGAGCTGTTTTTT
CSVEDDRGRTGELFF
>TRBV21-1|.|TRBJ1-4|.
TGTGCCAGCAGCAAAAGAGGACGGAGACCAACTAATGAAAAACTGTTTTTT
CASSKRGRRPTNEKLFF
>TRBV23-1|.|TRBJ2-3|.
TGCGCCAGCAGTCTGGGGGGGGCCCCCACAGATACGCAGTATTTT
CASSLGGAPTDTQYF
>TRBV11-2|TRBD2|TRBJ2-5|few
TGTGCCAGCAGCCCCGGGACTAGCGGAGAGACCCAGTACTTC
CASSPGTSGETQYF
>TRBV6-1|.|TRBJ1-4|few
TGTGCCAGCAGAGAGACAGTTCAGGAAAAACTGTTTTTT
CASRETVQEKLFF
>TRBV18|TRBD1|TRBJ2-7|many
TGTGCCAGCTCACCGGGACAGTCGGGTTTGGGGGAGCAGTACTTC
CASSPGQSGLGEQYF
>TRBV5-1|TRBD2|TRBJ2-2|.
TGCGCCAGCAGGAGACAGGGAGGCAGCGGGAGGGCCACCGGGGAGCTGTTTTTT
CASRRQGGSGRATGELFF
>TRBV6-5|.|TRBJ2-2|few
TGTGCCATCTTACATTCGAACACCGGGGAGCTGTTTTTT
CAILHSNTGELFF
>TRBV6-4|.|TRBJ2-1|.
TGTGCCAGCAGTACGGGACTCGCTGGAGACAATGAGCAGTTCTTC
CASSTGLAGDNEQFF
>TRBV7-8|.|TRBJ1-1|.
TGTGCCAGCAGCTGGGGATTGAACACTGAAGCTTTCTTT
CASSWGLNTEAFF
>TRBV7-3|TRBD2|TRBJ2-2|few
TGTGCCAGCAGCCCTTCTAGCGGAAACACCGGGGAGCTGTTTTTT
CASSPSSGNTGELFF
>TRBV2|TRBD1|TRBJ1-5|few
TGTGCCAGCAAGGTCGAGGGGGCTAGCCAGCCCCAGCATTTT
CASKVEGASQPQHF
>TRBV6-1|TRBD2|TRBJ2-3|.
TGTGCCAGCAGCAACCAAGAGGGAGGGACAGATACGCAGTATTTT
CASSNQEGGTDTQYF
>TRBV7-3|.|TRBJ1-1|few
TGTGCCAGCAGCTTACAGGGAAACACTGAAGCTTTCTTT
CASSLQGNTEAFF
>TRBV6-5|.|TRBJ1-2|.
TGTGCCAGCAGTAGGGACAACCAAATAGGCTACACCTTC
CASSRDNQIGYTF
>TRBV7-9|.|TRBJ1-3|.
TGTGCCAGCAGCTTAACCGCAGGACTCTCTGGAAACACCATATATTTT
CASSLTAGLSGNTIYF
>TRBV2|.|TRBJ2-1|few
TGTGCCAGCAGTGTGGGGGGGCGGAATGAGCAGTTCTTC
CASSVGGRNEQFF
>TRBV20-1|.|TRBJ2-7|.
TGCAGTGCTAGAACATCCTACGAGCAGTACTTC
CSARTSYEQYF
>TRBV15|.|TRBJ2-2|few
TGTGCCACCAGCAGAGATCTCCGGGTAGACACCGGGGAGCTGTTTTTT
CATSRDLRVDTGELFF
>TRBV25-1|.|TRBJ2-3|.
TGTGCCAGCAGTGTAGGACTCTCCACAGATACGCAGTATTTT
CASSVGLSTDTQYF
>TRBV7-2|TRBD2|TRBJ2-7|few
TGTGCCAGCAGCCCCCAAAGCGGGGGCTCCATAAAGGAGCAGTACTTC
CASSPQSGGSIKEQYF
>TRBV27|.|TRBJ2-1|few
TGTGCCAGCCCCCCCGTCCCCGGACAGGCCAGACGAGCGGGAGAATACAATGAGCAGTTCTTC
CASPPVPGQARRAGEYNEQFF
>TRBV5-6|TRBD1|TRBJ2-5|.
TGTGCCAGCAGCGTGCAGGGGGCCCAAGAGATAGAGTACTTC
CASSVQGAQEIEYF
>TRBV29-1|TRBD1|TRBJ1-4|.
TGCAGCGTTGCCCAGGGGGCTTCTAATGAAAAACTGTTTTTT
CSVAQGASNEKLFF
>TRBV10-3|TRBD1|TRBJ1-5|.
TGTGCCATCAGTGGGACAGGGGGTTTCGATCAGCCCCAGCATTTT
CAISGTGGFDQPQHF
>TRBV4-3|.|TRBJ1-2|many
TGCGCCAGCAGCCAAGTAGTTTACTATGGCTACACCTTC
CASSQVVYYGYTF
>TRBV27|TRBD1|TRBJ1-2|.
TGTGCCAGCAGTTCCAGGGGGCGCGAAGGCTACACCTTC
CASSSRGREGYTF
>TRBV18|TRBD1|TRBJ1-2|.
TGTGCCAGCTCACCTTCCAATCGACAGGGTGGCTACACCTTC
CASSPSNRQGGYTF
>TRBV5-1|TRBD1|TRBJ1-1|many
TGCGCCAGCAGATCCGGGACAGGGGTAATGAACACTGAAGCTTTCTTT
CASRSGTGVMNTEAFF
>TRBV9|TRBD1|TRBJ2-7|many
TGTGCCAGCAGCGTAGGAGGGACAGGGCCCAACGAGCAGTACTTC
CASSVGGTGPNEQYF
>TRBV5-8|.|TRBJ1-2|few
TGTGCCAGCAGCTCGATACCCAGGGCTAACTATGGCTACACCTTC
CASSSIPRANYGYTF
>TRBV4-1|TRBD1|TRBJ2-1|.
TGCGCCAGCAGCGACCCGGGACAGGGAGCCATTGAGCAGTTCTTC
CASSDPGQGAIEQFF
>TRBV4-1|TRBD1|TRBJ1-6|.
TGCGCCAGCAGCCCGACGGGACAGGGGACATCTGGAAATTCACCCCTCCACTTT
CASSPTGQGTSGNSPLHF
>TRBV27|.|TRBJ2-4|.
TGTGCCAGCAGTTTAAATTGGGCAGGGGCCAAAAACATTCAGTACTTC
CASSLNWAGAKNIQYF
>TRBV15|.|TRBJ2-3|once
TGTGCCACCAGCGCACAGGCTAATGGACCGGATACGCAGTATTTT
CATSAQANGPDTQYF
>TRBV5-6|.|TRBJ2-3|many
TGTGCCAGCAGCTTAGTGGGGGTGCCGGATACGCAGTATTTT
CASSLVGVPDTQYF
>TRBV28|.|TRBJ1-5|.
TGTGCCAGCAGTCCCCTCATAATTAGCAATCAGCCCCAGCATTTT
CASSPLIISNQPQHF
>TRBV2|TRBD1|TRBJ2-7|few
TGTGCCAGTCACTACAGGGGCGGAGAGCAGTACTTC
CASHYRGGEQYF